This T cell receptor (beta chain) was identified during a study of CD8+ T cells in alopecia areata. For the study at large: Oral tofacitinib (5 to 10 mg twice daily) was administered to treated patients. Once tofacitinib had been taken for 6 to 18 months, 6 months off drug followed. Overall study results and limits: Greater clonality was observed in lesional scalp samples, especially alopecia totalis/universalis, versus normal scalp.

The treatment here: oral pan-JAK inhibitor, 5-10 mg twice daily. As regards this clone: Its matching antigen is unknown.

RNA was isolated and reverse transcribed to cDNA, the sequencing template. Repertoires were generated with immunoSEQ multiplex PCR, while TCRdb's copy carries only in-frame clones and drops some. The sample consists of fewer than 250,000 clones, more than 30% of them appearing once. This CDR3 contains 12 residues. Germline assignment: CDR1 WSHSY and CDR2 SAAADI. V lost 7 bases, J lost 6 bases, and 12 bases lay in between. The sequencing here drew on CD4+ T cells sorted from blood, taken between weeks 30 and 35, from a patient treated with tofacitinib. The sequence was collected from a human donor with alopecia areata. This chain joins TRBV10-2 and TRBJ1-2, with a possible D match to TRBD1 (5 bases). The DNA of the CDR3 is TGCGCCAGCAACAGACAGAAGGATGGCTACACCTTC. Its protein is CASNRQKDGYTF.